These 30 T cell receptor beta chains were all obtained from the same sample, sequenced in a study of breast tumors, draining lymph nodes, adjacent tissues. Breast cancer patients provided tissue from their axillary draining lymph nodes. MiXCR, run by TCRdb on the multiplex PCR reads, gives a single entry per CDR3 protein. The sample lists approximately 90,000 distinct CDR3 sequences, 25% to 35% seen once, with roughly 8.1% in the top ten. The sample was axillary lymph node tissue. All receptors come from a female donor with breast cancer. Some clones in this sample may be carry-over from other donors' samples.

This clonotype has a count of ten or more. A clone one base away is much larger, so this may be a read error. This sequence joins TRBV20-1 and TRBJ2-7, with 7 positions matching TRBD2. This CDR3 comprises 14 residues. V gave up 5 bases and J gave up 6 bases; unmatched junction bases: 13. Germline CDR1 reads DFQATT; CDR2 reads SNEGSKA (reference sequence). CDR3 residues: CSAGGRGLTSEQYF. The CDR3 DNA follows: TGCAGTGCTGGCGGGCGGGGACTAACCTCCGAGCAGTACTTC.

The table lists this clonotype with many counts. This sequence joins TRBV3-1 and TRBJ2-7; D possibly corresponds to TRBD1 (6 bases). The germline V gene has CDR1 LGHDT and CDR2 YNNKEL (reference sequence). This CDR3 is built from 13 residues. V lost 7 bases to trimming and J lost 3 bases, with 13 bases between them. The CDR3 coding sequence is TGTGCCAGCACGCCGGGACACCTCTACGAGCAGTACTTC. Protein: CASTPGHLYEQYF.

This clonotype has ten or more counts. Just one base apart from a much larger clone, this may be a read error. The chain's CDR3 is CSARAPDYGSTF. Written as DNA, the CDR3 is TGCAGTGCTAGAGCCCCCGATTATGGCTCCACCTTC. This chain joins TRBV20-1 and TRBJ1-2; D is uncertain. Germline loops: CDR1 DFQATT, CDR2 SNEGSKA (reference sequence). This CDR3 spans 12 amino acids.

This clonotype showed up many times. The chain has TRBV30 and TRBJ1-4; TRBD1 matches 7 bases. CDR3 length: 15 residues. V dropped 0 bases and J dropped 7; count of bases not matched to a gene: 8. CDR1 and CDR2 from the germline V gene are GTSNPN and SVGIG (reference sequence). CDR3 DNA: TGTGCCTGGAGTGTAATCAGGGGGAAAGGTGAAAAACTGTTTTTT. Translated: CAWSVIRGKGEKLFF.

The J gene is TRBJ1-1, the V gene TRBV20-1; TRBD1 matches 7 bases. The germline gives CDR1 DFQATT, CDR2 SNEGSKA (reference sequence). CDR3 size: 12 residues. The trim removed 5 bases at V and 6 bases at J, leaving 6 bases unmatched. In DNA form, the CDR3 reads TGCAGTGCTGGGGGACAGACGCCTGAAGCTTTCTTT. Its translation is CSAGGQTPEAFF.

The chain recombines TRBV6-2 or TRBV6-3 with TRBJ2-4; the D gene is possibly TRBD1 (5 bases). Germline CDR1 and CDR2: MNHEY and SVGEGT. V was trimmed by 2 bases and J by 2 bases, leaving 13 bases between them. The CDR3 spans 16 residues. The CDR3 DNA sequence: TGTGCCAGCAGTTACGACAGCACAAAACCCAAAAACATTCAGTACTTC. This encodes CASSYDSTKPKNIQYF.

This clonotype appeared many times. The chain uses TRBV12-3 or TRBV12-4 and TRBJ1-1, with a tentative D call TRBD1 (6 bases). Trimming pared 6 bases from V and 8 bases from J, leaving 10 bases between. The CDR3 runs 11 residues. This CDR3 is CASRYTGEAFF. The CDR3 DNA is TGTGCCAGCAGGTATACAGGGGAAGCTTTCTTT.

There are many counts of this clonotype. The rearrangement joins TRBV5-1 to TRBJ2-7, with 9 bases that match TRBD1. Germline CDR1 reads SGHRS; CDR2 reads YFSETQ. This CDR3 region has 13 residues. Losses at the gene ends were 2 bases for V and 5 bases for J; bases not matched to a gene: 2. The CDR3 is CASSFTGGNEQYF. The CDR3 DNA is TGCGCCAGCAGCTTCACAGGGGGCAACGAGCAGTACTTC.

This clonotype was seen many times. The chain recombines TRBV20-1 with TRBJ2-1; D unresolved. The germline gives CDR1 DFQATT, CDR2 SNEGSKA (reference sequence). With 6 bases removed from V and 2 bases from J, the gap between germline ends came to 8 bases. The CDR3 is 12 amino acids. The chain's CDR3 is CSAVVTYNEQFF. Written as DNA, the CDR3 is TGCAGTGCAGTGGTAACCTACAATGAGCAGTTCTTC.

Ten or more counts support this clonotype. The chain has TRBV7-2 and TRBJ1-4; 7 bases line up with TRBD1. This CDR3 spans 14 amino acids. Germline V lookup: CDR1 SGHTA, CDR2 FQGNSA. The V gene end was trimmed by 4 bases and the J gene end by 10 bases; junction bases not matched to a gene: 9. The CDR3 loop is CASSYRQGGGKLFF. The CDR3 DNA reads TGTGCCAGCAGCTACAGACAGGGAGGCGGAAAACTGTTTTTT.

This clonotype came up a few times. Possible read error: a much larger clone is one base away. The chain is built from TRBV27 and TRBJ2-7; 8 bases line up with TRBD2. The germline gives CDR1 MNHEY, CDR2 SMNVEV (reference sequence). The CDR3 has 14 residues. CDR3 residues: CAGSLGLGAYEQYF. The CDR3, as DNA: TGTGCCGGCAGCCTGGGACTAGGAGCCTACGAGCAGTACTTC.

Concerning this clonotype itself: This could be a read error, since a much larger clone is one nucleotide away. The gene calls are TRBV2 and TRBJ1-1, with 11 bases identical to TRBD1. The CDR3 runs 14 residues. Germline loops: CDR1 SNHLY, CDR2 FYNNEI. In nucleotides, the CDR3 is TGTGCCGGCAGGGGGACAGGGGGGAACACTGAAGCTTTCTTT. It codes for CAGRGTGGNTEAFF.

The chain employs TRBV5-8 and TRBJ2-3; 8 nucleotides match TRBD1. The CDR3 is 15 residues long. The germline V gene has CDR1 SGHTS and CDR2 YDEGEE. Trimming removed 4 bases from V and 7 bases from J; junction bases left unmatched: 11. CDR3 DNA: TGTGCCAGCAGCCCAGGGGGCTGGAAATCCAATACGCAGTATTTT. This gives the protein CASSPGGWKSNTQYF.

This clonotype has at least ten counts. This rearrangement joins TRBV7-2 to TRBJ2-7; D might be TRBD1 (6 bases). This CDR3 is built from 14 residues. Germline assignment: CDR1 SGHTA and CDR2 FQGNSA. Trimming removed 4 bases from V and 0 bases from J, with 10 bases in between. CDR3 loop: CASSSTGRSYEQYF. The CDR3 DNA reads as TGTGCCAGCAGCTCCACAGGGCGCTCCTACGAGCAGTACTTC. The full variable domain, with the rest looked up from reference TRBV7-2 and TRBJ2-7, is GAGVSQSPSNKVTEKGKDVELRCDPISGHTALYWYRQSLGQGLEFLIYFQGNSAPDKSGLPSDRFSAERTGGSVSTLTIQRTQQEDSAVYLCASSSTGRSYEQYFGPGTRLTVT.

A note on this clonotype: Germline and junction disagree at one end, which may indicate a read error. The chain couples TRBV13 to TRBJ2-2; 8 bases line up with TRBD1. The CDR3 sequence is 15 residues long. CDR1 and CDR2 from the germline V gene are PRHDT and FYEKMQ (reference sequence). This CDR3 reads CAGSGPGGIPGELFF. For the CDR3, the DNA is TGTGCCGGCAGCGGCCCAGGGGGCATCCCCGGGGAGCTGTTTTTT.

Notes on this clonotype: Compared with germline, one end of the junction differs, possibly owing to a read error. The chain carries TRBV7-9 and TRBJ1-2; the D gene is possibly TRBD1 (6 bases). CDR1 is SEHNR, CDR2 FQNEAQ, per germline (reference sequence). This CDR3 is built from 15 residues. DNA of the CDR3: TGTGCCAGCAGCGCTCGACGGGGGCAGGAGTATGGCTGCACCTTC. Translating it yields CASSARRGQEYGCTF. Full variable domain (remainder filled in from reference TRBV7-9 and TRBJ1-2): DTGVSQNPRHKITKRGQNVTFRCDPISEHNRLYWYRQTLGQGPEFLTYFQNEAQLEKSRLLSDRFSAERPKGSFSTLEIQRTEQGDSAMYLCASSARRGQEYGCTFGSGTRLTVV.

This clonotype was counted ten times or more. The genes are TRBV5-1 and TRBJ2-5, with D perhaps TRBD1 (6 bases). This CDR3 is built from 14 residues. Germline CDR1 is SGHRS and CDR2 is YFSETQ. Trimming left V 0 bases short and J 5 bases short, with 11 bases between. The CDR3 spells CASSLDRAGETQYF. CDR3 bases: TGCGCCAGCAGCTTGGACAGGGCTGGGGAGACCCAGTACTTC.

Turning to this clonotype: The junction does not match germline at one end; this may be a read error. The V gene is TRBV7-8, the J gene TRBJ2-2, with 8 positions matching TRBD1. Germline V gene sequence: CDR1 SGHVS, CDR2 FQNEAQ. The length of the CDR3 is 17 residues. This chain's CDR3 is CASSGTGIMKNIGQLFF. The CDR3 nucleotides read TGTGCCAGCAGTGGGACAGGAATAATGAAGAACATCGGGCAGCTGTTTTTT.

This chain connects TRBV20-1 to TRBJ1-5, with 11 bases identical to TRBD1. Germline V gives CDR1 DFQATT, CDR2 SNEGSKA (reference sequence). The J segment lost 6 bases and the V segment lost 7 bases, leaving 11 bases of the junction unmatched. There are 15 residues in the CDR3. The CDR3 reads CSVLTPGQGVQPQHF. In DNA, the CDR3 is TGCAGTGTTCTAACTCCGGGACAGGGGGTTCAGCCCCAGCATTTT.

The V gene is TRBV6-1, the J gene TRBJ2-1, with 7 bases fitting TRBD1. In germline, CDR1 is MNHNS, CDR2 SASEGT. This CDR3 region has 15 residues. J lost 9 bases, V lost 6 bases, and 14 bases had no gene match. DNA of the CDR3: TGTGCCAGCAGCCCGATACAGCGGACAGGAGGTGAGCAGTTCTTC. It is translated as CASSPIQRTGGEQFF.

The V and J genes are TRBV2 and TRBJ2-7; 7 bases map to TRBD2. This CDR3 spans 14 amino acids. Trimming cost V 8 bases and J 5 bases; bases outside gene matches: 12. Germline V gene lookup returns CDR1 SNHLY and CDR2 FYNNEI. The CDR3 DNA sequence: TGTGCCAGCTTTGCGGGAGTACATCCCCACGAGCAGTACTTC. Residues: CASFAGVHPHEQYF.

This clonotype was counted ten times or more. V is TRBV27 and J is TRBJ1-2; TRBD1 matches 8 bases. This CDR3 has 14 amino acids. V lost 7 bases and J lost 7; bases outside the gene matches: 11. Germline V gene data show CDR1 as MNHEY and CDR2 as SMNVEV (reference sequence). The CDR3 region is CASTSSTGEGGYTF. DNA for the CDR3: TGTGCCAGCACCTCCTCGACAGGGGAGGGTGGCTACACCTTC.

With respect to this clonotype: A read error is possible here, since a much larger clone lies one base away. It is likely a read error, because the conserved phenylalanine at the end of the CDR3 is missing. The genes are TRBV9 and TRBJ2-1; 7 bases match TRBD1. Trimming took 3 bases from V and 6 from J; bases not matched to a gene: 3. The CDR3 sequence is 13 residues long. In germline, CDR1 is SGDLS, CDR2 YYNGEE. The chain's CDR3 is CASSEQGLNEQFS. The CDR3, as DNA: TGTGCCAGCAGCGAACAGGGGCTCAATGAGCAGTTCTCC.

The rearrangement joins TRBV5-6 to TRBJ1-1; D is uncertain. Germline V lookup: CDR1 SGHDT, CDR2 YYEEEE. This CDR3 has 13 amino acids. The V gene lost 3 bases and the J gene lost 0 bases, with 6 bases spanning the gap. Written as DNA, the CDR3 is TGTGCCAGCAGCTGGACGGTGAACACTGAAGCTTTCTTT. Protein sequence: CASSWTVNTEAFF.

This clonotype was picked up many times. The CDR3 is CASSSPGLAGPEAQYF. For the CDR3, the DNA is TGTGCCAGTAGTTCCCCGGGACTAGCGGGGCCCGAGGCCCAGTACTTC. The chain couples TRBV19 to TRBJ2-5; 13 bases are a match to TRBD2. This CDR3 is built from 16 residues. The germline V gene has CDR1 LNHDA and CDR2 SQIVND (reference sequence). The ends lost 5 bases at V and 9 bases at J; junction bases unmatched: 12.

Ten or more counts support this clonotype. The V gene is TRBV4-3, the J gene TRBJ2-7, with 7 bases identical to TRBD2. After removal of 0 bases from V and 0 bases from J, the junction contained 2 bases not matched to a gene. CDR3 size: 15 residues. In germline, CDR1 is LGHNA, CDR2 YSLEER. The CDR3 spells CASSQDRGSSYEQYF. The DNA of the CDR3 is TGCGCCAGCAGCCAAGATCGCGGGAGCTCCTACGAGCAGTACTTC.

This clonotype was picked up many times. This chain links TRBV2 with TRBJ2-3; D gene uncertain. CDR3 length: 14 amino acids. Germline V CDR1 and CDR2: SNHLY, FYNNEI. Trimming took 4 bases from V and 7 from J, leaving 15 bases between them. The CDR3 coding sequence is TGTGCCAGCAGTGTTGATCAGAGTAGGAATACGCAGTATTTT. It yields the protein CASSVDQSRNTQYF.

The count of this clonotype is one. V and J are TRBV10-3 and TRBJ1-5; 10 bases match TRBD1. This CDR3 has 16 amino acids. The junction had 8 bases not matched to a gene; V was cut back by 1 base and J by 8 bases. Per the germline V gene, CDR1 is ENHRY and CDR2 is SYGVKD. DNA for the CDR3: TGTGCCATCAGTGAGTGGGAGACAGGGGGCGAGGAGCCCCAGCATTTT. Its translation is CAISEWETGGEEPQHF.

This clonotype has at least ten counts. The chain carries TRBV6-6 and TRBJ2-7; 9 bases align to TRBD2. Germline assignment: CDR1 MNHNY and CDR2 SVGAGI (reference sequence). V was pared by 0 bases and J by 5 bases, with 11 bases of the junction left unmatched. This CDR3 is built from 17 residues. CDR3 coding DNA: TGTGCCAGCAGTTACTCGCCGCCTAGCGGGATTTATAACGAGCAGTACTTC. Protein: CASSYSPPSGIYNEQYF.

There are many counts of this clonotype. The chain joins TRBV12-3 or TRBV12-4 to TRBJ2-2, with 10 nucleotides matching TRBD2. Unmatched junction bases numbered 8, after V lost 8 bases and J lost 8 bases. The CDR3 runs to 14 residues. CDR3 nucleotides: TGTGCCAGCGTCCGGGCTAGCGGGAGTGGGGAGCTGTTTTTT. Protein: CASVRASGSGELFF.